This TCR beta chain came from a study of blood T cell repertoires in COVID-19. Study summary: From T cells, B-cell-depleted T cells, or PBMCs came the material, which was cDNA or gDNA.

Germline CDR1 is LGHDT and CDR2 is YNNKEL (reference sequence). V was clipped by 4 bases and J by 6 bases; unmatched bases: 5. The CDR3 loop spans 15 amino acids. Authors' analysis steps: Using reference gene primer amplification, nucleated cell counts were estimated. This table comes from immunoSEQ multiplex PCR, and its TCRdb copy is limited to in-frame clones, with some not included. The DNA gave D and trimming, while V, J and clone size come from that table. The sample lists some 35,000 clones; 70% to 80% were seen once. This receptor was taken from an elderly man with acute or convalescent COVID-19. V and J are TRBV3-1 (or the pseudogene TRBV3-2) and TRBJ2-7; 14 positions match TRBD2. The sample taken for sequencing was peripheral blood. The CDR3 bases are TGTGCCAGCAGCCGGGGACTAGCGGGGGCGGGCGAGCAGTACTTC. Its protein product is CASSRGLAGAGEQYF.